This T cell receptor (beta chain) was sequenced for a study of T-cell memory formation after mild COVID-19. Study summary: Each donor largely had its own TCR clusters.

Per germline, CDR1 DFQATT and CDR2 SNEGSKA (reference sequence). Trimming shortened V by 3 bases and J by 7 bases, and 15 bases separated the two germline ends. The CDR3 contains 14 residues. TCRdb used MiXCR to reprocess the 5' RACE reads, holding one entry per CDR3 protein. Of 400,000 or so distinct CDR3 sequences detected, roughly 20% appear once; the ten largest clones hold roughly 8%. This TCR was recovered from an adult woman who had mild COVID-19 (a few samples of this study predate the infection). Cell type and time point are not known. This rearrangement joins TRBV20-1 to TRBJ1-4; possibly TRBD1 for D (5 bases). Sequenced input: PBMCs or a T cell subset sorted from them (not recorded which). CDR3 protein: CSARVGPRSEKLFF. The DNA of the CDR3 is TGCAGTGCTAGGGTGGGACCGCGGAGTGAAAAACTGTTTTTT.